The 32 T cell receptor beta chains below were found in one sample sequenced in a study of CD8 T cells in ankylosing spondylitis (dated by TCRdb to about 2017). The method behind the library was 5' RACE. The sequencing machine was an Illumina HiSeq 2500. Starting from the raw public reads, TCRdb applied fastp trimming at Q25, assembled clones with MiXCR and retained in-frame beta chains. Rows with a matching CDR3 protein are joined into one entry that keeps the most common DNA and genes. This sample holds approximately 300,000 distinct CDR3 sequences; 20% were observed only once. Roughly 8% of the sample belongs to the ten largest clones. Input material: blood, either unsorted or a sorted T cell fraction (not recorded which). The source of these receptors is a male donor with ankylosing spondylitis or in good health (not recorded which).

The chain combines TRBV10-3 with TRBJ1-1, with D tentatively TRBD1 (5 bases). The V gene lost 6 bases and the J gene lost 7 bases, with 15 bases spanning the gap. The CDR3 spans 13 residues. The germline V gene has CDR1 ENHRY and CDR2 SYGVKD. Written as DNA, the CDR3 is TGTGCCATCAGGGCCCCGGTAGGGGATGAAGCTTTCTTT. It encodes CAIRAPVGDEAFF.

Here the CDR3 DNA reads TGCGCCAGCAGCAGAGGACTAGCGGGAGTTGGTACAGATACGCAGTATTTT. This codes for CASSRGLAGVGTDTQYF. The chain combines TRBV5-1 with TRBJ2-3; TRBD2 matches 13 bases. With 4 bases clipped from V and 3 bases from J, the junction kept 8 bases outside the gene matches. The V gene's germline CDR1 is SGHRS and CDR2 YFSETQ. CDR3 size: 17 residues.

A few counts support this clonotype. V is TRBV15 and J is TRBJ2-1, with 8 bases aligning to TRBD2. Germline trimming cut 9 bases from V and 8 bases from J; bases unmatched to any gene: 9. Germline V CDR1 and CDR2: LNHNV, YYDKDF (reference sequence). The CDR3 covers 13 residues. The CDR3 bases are TGTGCCACAAAAGCGGGAGTTCTAGATGAGCAGTTCTTC. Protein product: CATKAGVLDEQFF.

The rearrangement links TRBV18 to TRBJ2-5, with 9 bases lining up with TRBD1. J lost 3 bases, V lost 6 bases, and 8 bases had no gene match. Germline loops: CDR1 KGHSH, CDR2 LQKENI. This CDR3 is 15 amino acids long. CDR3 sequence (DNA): TGTGCCAGCTCGTCCTACAGGGGGCCGGAAGAGACCCAGTACTTC. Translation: CASSSYRGPEETQYF.

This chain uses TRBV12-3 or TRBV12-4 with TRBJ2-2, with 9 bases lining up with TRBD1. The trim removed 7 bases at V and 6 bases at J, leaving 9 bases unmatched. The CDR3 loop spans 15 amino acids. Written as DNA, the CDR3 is TGTGCCAGCACCGCCGGGACAGGGTTTTCCGGGGAGCTGTTTTTT. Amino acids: CASTAGTGFSGELFF.

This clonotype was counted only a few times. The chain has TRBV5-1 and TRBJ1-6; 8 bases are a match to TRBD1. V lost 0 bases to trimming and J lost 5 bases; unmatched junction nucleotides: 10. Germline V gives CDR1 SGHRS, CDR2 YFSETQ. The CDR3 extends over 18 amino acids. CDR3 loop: CASSLAGVGQANNSPLHF. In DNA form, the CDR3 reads TGCGCCAGCAGCTTGGCCGGCGTGGGACAGGCCAATAATTCACCCCTCCACTTT.

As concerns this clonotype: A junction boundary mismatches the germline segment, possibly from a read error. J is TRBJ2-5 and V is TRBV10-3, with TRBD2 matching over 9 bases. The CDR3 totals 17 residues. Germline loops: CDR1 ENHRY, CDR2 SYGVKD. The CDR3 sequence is CAISESKAGGLQEAQYF. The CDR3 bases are TGTGCCATCAGTGAGTCAAAAGCGGGGGGCCTACAAGAGGCCCAGTACTTC.

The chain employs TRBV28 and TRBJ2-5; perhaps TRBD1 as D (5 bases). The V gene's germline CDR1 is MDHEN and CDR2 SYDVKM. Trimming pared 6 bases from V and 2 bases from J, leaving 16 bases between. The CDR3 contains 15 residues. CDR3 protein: CASSLAQGYQETQYF. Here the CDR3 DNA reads TGTGCCAGCAGCCTGGCCCAGGGTTATCAAGAGACCCAGTACTTC.

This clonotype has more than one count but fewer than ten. CDR3 coding DNA: TGTGCCAGCAGCCGCGGACAGGGGTCAGATACGCAGTATTTT. Protein: CASSRGQGSDTQYF. This chain links TRBV7-6 with TRBJ2-3; 9 nucleotides agree with TRBD1. The CDR3 is 14 residues long. CDR1 and CDR2 from the germline V gene are SGHVS and FNYEAQ. J gave up 4 bases and V 5 bases, and 4 bases lay outside the gene matches.

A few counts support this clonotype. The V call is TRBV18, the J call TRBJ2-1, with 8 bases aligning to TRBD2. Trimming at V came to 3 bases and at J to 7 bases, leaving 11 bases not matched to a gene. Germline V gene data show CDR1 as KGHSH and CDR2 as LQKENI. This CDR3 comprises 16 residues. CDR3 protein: CASSPKSAGGGNEQFF. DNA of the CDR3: TGTGCCAGCTCACCCAAGTCCGCGGGAGGAGGAAATGAGCAGTTCTTC.

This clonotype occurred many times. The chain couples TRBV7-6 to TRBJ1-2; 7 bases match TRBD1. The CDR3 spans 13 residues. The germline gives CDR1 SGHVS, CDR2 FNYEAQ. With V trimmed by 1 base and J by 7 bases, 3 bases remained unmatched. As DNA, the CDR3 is TGTGCCAGCAGCTTAGACAGGGGCGGTGGCTACACCTTC. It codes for CASSLDRGGGYTF.

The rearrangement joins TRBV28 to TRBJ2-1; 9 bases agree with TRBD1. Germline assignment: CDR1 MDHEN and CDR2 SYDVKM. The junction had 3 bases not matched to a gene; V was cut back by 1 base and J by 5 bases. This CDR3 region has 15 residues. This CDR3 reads CASSLSQGANNEQFF. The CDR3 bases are TGTGCCAGCAGTTTATCACAGGGGGCGAACAATGAGCAGTTCTTC.

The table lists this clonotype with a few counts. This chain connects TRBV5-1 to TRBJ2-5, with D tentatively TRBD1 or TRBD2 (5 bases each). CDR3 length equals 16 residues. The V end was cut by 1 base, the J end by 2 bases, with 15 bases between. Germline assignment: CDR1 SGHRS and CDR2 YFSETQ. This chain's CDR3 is CASSLSRARVQETQYF. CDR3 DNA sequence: TGCGCCAGCAGCTTGTCGCGGGCCAGGGTGCAAGAGACCCAGTACTTC.

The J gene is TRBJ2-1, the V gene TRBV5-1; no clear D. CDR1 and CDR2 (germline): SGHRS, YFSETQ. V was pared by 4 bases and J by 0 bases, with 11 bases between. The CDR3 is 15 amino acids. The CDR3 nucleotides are TGCGCCAGCAGCCCGGGCTTCAGCTCCTACAATGAGCAGTTCTTC. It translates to CASSPGFSSYNEQFF. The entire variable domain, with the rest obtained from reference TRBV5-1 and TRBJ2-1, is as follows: KAGVTQTPRYLIKTRGQQVTLSCSPISGHRSVSWYQQTPGQGLQFLFEYFSETQRNKGNFPGRFSGRQFSNSRSEMNVSTLELGDSALYLCASSPGFSSYNEQFFGPGTRLTVL.

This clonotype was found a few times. The CDR3 DNA is TGCAGTGCTAGAGATGCCGGGGGCGCAGGTTTCTACAATGAGCAGTTCTTC. Protein sequence: CSARDAGGAGFYNEQFF. The chain links TRBV20-1 to TRBJ2-1, with D perhaps being TRBD1 or TRBD2 (6 bases each). V lost 0 bases to trimming and J lost 3 bases, with 18 bases between them. Per germline, CDR1 DFQATT and CDR2 SNEGSKA (reference sequence). This CDR3 spans 17 amino acids.

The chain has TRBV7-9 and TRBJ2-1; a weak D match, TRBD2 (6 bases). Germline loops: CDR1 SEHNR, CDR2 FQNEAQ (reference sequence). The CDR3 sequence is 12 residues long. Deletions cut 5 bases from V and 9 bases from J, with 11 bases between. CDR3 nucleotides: TGTGCCAGCAGCACCGAGGGAGGTGAGCAGTTCTTC. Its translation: CASSTEGGEQFF.

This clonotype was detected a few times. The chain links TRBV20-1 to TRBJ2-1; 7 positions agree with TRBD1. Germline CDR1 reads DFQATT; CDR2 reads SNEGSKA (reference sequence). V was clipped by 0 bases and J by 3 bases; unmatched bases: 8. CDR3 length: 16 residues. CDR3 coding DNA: TGCAGTGCTAGAGATCTGAGAGGGGGCCTCTACAATGAGCAGTTCTTC. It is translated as CSARDLRGGLYNEQFF.

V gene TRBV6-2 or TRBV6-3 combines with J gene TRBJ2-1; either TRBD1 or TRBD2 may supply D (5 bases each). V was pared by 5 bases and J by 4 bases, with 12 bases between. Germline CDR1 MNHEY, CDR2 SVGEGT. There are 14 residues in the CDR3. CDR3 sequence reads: CASSPGTDYNEQFF. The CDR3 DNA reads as TGTGCCAGCAGTCCCGGGACGGATTACAATGAGCAGTTCTTC.

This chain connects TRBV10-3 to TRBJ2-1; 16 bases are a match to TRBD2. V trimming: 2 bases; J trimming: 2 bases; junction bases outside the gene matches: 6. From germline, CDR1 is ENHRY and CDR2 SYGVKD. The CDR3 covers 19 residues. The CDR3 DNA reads TGTGCCATCAGTGAGCCGGGACTAGCGGGAGGGTCCACCTACAATGAGCAGTTCTTC. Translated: CAISEPGLAGGSTYNEQFF.

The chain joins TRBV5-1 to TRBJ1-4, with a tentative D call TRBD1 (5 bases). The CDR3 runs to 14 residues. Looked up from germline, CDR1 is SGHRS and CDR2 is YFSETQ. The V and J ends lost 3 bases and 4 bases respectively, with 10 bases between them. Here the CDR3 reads CASSWGTDNEKLFF. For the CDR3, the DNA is TGCGCCAGCAGCTGGGGGACGGATAATGAAAAACTGTTTTTT.

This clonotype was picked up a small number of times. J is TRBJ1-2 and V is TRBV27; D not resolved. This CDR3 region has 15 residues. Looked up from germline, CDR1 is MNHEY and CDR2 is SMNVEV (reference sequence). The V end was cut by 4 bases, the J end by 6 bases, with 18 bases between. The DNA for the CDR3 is TGTGCCAGCAGTTGGCCAAACATCCTGCGCAATGGCTACACCTTC. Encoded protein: CASSWPNILRNGYTF.

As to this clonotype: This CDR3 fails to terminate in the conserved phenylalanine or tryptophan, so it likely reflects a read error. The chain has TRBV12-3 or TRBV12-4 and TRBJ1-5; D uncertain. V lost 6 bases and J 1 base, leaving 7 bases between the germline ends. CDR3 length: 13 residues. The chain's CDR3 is CASSISSNQPQHL. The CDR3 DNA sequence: TGTGCCAGCAGCATCTCGAGCAATCAGCCCCAGCATCTT.

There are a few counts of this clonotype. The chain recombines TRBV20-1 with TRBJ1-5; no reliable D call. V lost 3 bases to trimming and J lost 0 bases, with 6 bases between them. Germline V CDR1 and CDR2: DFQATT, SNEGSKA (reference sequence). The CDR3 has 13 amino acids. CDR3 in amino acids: CSASIGSNQPQHF. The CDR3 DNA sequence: TGCAGTGCTAGCATAGGTAGCAATCAGCCCCAGCATTTT.

This CDR3 reads CASSLVASGRDNEQFF. The CDR3 coding sequence is TGCGCCAGCAGCTTGGTCGCTAGCGGGAGAGACAATGAGCAGTTCTTC. This chain connects TRBV5-1 to TRBJ2-1; 10 nucleotides line up with TRBD2. V lost 0 bases and J lost 5; bases outside the gene matches: 5. The CDR3 sequence is 16 residues long. Germline values: CDR1 SGHRS, CDR2 YFSETQ.

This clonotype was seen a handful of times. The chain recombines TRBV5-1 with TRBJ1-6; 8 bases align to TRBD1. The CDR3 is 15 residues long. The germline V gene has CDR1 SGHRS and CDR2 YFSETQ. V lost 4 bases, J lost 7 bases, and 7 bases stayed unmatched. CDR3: CASSNGQGPNSPLHF. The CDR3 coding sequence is TGCGCCAGCAGCAACGGACAGGGACCGAATTCACCCCTCCACTTT.

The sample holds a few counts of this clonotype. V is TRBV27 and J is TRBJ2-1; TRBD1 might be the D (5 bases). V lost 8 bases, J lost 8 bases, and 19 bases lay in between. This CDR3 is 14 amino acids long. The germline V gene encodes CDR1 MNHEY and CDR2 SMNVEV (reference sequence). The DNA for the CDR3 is TGTGCCAGCGCGATGGCAGGGTTGATCTATGAGCAGTTCTTC. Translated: CASAMAGLIYEQFF.

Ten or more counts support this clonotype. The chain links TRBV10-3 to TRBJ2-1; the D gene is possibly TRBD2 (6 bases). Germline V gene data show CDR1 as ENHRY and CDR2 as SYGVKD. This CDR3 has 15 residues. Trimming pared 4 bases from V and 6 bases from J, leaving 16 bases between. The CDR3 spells CAISAGGSRANEQFF. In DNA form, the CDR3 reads TGTGCCATCAGTGCAGGAGGGAGCAGGGCCAATGAGCAGTTCTTC.

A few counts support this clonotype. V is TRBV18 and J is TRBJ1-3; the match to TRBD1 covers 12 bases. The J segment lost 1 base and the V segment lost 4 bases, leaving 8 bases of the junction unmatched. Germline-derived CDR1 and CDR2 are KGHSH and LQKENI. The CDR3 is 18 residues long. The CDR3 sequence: CASSRGPGQGASGNTIYF. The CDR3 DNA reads TGTGCCAGCTCACGTGGACCGGGACAGGGGGCTTCTGGAAACACCATATATTTT.

The CDR3 spells CASSPTGYSYGYTF. CDR3 in DNA: TGTGCCAGCAGTCCGACAGGGTACAGCTATGGCTACACCTTC. The V call is TRBV28, the J call TRBJ1-2; 7 bases line up with TRBD1. The CDR3 totals 14 residues. Germline V lookup: CDR1 MDHEN, CDR2 SYDVKM. V lost 5 bases and J lost 4; bases outside the gene matches: 7.

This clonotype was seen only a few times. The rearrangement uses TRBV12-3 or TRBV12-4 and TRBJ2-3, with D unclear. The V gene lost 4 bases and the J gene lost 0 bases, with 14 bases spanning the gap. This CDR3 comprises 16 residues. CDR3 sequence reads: CASSSPLGLSTDTQYF. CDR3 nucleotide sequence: TGTGCCAGCAGTTCCCCTCTTGGCCTTAGCACAGATACGCAGTATTTT.

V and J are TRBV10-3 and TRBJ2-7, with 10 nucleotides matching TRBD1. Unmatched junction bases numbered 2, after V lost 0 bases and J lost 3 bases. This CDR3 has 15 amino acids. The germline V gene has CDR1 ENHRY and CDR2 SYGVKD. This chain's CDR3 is CAISESGQGSYEQYV. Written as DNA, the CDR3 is TGTGCCATCAGTGAGTCGGGACAGGGGAGCTACGAGCAGTACGTC.

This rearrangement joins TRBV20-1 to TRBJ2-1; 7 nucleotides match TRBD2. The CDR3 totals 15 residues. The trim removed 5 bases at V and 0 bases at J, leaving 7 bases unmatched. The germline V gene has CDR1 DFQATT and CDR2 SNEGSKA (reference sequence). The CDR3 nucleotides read TGCAGTGCTGCTGGGGGGGGGAGCTCCTACAATGAGCAGTTCTTC. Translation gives CSAAGGGSSYNEQFF.